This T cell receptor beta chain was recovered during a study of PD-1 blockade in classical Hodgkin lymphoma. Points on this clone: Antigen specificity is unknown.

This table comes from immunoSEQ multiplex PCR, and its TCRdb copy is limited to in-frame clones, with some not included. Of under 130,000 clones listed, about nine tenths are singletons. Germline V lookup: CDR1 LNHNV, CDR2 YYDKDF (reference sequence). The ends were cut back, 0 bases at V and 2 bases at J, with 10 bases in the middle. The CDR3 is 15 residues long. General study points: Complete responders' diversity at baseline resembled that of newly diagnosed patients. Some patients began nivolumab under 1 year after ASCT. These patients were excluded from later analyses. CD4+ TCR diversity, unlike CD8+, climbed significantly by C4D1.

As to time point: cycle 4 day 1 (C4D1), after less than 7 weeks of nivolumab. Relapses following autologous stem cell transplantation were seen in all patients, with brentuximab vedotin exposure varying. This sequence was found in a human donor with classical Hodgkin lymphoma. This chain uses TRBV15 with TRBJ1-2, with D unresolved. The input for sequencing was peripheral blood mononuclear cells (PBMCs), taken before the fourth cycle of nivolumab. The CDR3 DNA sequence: TGTGCCACCAGCAGAGATGTGGGCCTCAACTATGGCTACACCTTC. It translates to CATSRDVGLNYGYTF.